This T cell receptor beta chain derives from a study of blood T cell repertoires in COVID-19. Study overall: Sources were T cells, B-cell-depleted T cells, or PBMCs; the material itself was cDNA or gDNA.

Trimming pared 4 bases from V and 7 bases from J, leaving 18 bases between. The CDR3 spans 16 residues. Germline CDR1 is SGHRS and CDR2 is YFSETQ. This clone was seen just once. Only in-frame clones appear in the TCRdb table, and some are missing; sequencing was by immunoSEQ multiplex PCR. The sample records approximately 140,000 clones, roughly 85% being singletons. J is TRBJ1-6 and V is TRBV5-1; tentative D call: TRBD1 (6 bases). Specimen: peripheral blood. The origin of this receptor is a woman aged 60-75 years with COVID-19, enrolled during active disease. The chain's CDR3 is CASSRRDTQRNSPLHF. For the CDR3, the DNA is TGCGCCAGCAGCCGACGGGACACTCAAAGGAATTCACCCCTCCACTTT.